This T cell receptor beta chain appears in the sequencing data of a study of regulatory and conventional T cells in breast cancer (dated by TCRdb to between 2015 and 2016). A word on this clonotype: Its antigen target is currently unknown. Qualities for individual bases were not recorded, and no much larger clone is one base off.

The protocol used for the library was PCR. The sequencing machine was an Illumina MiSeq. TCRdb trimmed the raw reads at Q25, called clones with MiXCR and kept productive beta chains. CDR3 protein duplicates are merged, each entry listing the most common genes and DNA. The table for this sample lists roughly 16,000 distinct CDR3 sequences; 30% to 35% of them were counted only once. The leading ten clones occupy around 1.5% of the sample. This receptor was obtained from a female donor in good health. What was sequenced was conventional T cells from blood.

CDR3 loop: CAWSQVSTDTQYF. The nucleotide sequence is given as TGTGCCTGGTCACAGGTCAGCACAGATACGCAGTATTTT. Recombination joined TRBV30 with TRBJ2-3, with a tentative D gene TRBD1 over 5 matching bases. Its CDR3 holds 13 amino acids, cysteine through phenylalanine. Kept here is only the CDR3 DNA, which spans 39 bases and is read in frame from base 1. V is cut by 5 bases and J by 0 bases, and the space between the germline ends is 9 bases. The germline V gene encodes CDR1 GTSNPN and CDR2 SVGIG (reference sequence). Full variable domain (CDR3 extended with the reference TRBV30 and TRBJ2-3 proteins): SQTIHQWPATLVQPVGSPLSLECTVEGTSNPNLYWYRQAAGRGLQLLFYSVGIGQISSEVPQNLSASRPQDRQFILSSKKLLLSDSGFYLCAWSQVSTDTQYFGPGTRLTVL.